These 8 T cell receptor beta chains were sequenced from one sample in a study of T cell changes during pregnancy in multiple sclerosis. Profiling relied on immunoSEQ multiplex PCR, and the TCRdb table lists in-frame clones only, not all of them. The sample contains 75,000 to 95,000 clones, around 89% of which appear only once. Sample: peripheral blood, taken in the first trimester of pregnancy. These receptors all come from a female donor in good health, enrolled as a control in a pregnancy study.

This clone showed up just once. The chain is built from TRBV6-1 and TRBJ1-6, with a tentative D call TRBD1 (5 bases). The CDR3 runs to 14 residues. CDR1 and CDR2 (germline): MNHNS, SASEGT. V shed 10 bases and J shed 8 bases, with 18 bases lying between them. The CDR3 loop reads CATMVGGVYSPLHF. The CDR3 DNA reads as TGTGCCACCATGGTGGGAGGGGTTTATTCACCCCTCCACTTT.

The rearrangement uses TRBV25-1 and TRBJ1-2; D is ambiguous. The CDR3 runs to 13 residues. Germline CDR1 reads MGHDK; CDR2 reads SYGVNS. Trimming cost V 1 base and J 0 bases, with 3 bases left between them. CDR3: CASSELANYGYTF. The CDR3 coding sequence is TGTGCCAGCAGTGAATTAGCTAACTATGGCTACACCTTC.

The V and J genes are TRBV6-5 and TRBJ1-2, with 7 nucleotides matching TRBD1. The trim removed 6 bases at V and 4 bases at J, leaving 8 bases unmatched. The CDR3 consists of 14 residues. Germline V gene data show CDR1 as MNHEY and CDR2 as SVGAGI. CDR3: CASRIQGSGYGYTF. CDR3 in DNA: TGTGCCAGCAGAATACAGGGGAGCGGCTATGGCTACACCTTC.

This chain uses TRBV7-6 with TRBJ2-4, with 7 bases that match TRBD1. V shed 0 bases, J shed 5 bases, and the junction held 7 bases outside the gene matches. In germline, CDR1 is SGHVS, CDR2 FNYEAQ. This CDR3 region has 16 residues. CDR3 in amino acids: CASSLAVRGTENIQYF. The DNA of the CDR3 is TGTGCCAGCAGCTTAGCAGTCAGGGGGACCGAAAACATTCAGTACTTC.

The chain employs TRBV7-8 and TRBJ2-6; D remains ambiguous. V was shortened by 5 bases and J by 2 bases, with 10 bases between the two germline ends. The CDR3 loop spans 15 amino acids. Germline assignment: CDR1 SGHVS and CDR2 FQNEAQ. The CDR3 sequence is CASSLSVAGANVLTF. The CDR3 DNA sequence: TGTGCCAGCAGCCTCTCGGTAGCTGGGGCCAACGTCCTGACTTTC.

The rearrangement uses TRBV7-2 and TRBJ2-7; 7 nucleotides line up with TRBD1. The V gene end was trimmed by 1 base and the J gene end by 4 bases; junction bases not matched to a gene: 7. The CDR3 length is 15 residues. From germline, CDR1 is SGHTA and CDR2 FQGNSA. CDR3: CASSLEGATSYEQYF. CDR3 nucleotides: TGTGCCAGCAGCTTAGAGGGGGCCACTTCGTACGAGCAGTACTTC. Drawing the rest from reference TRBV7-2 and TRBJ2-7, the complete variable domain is GAGVSQSPSNKVTEKGKDVELRCDPISGHTALYWYRQSLGQGLEFLIYFQGNSAPDKSGLPSDRFSAERTGGSVSTLTIQRTQQEDSAVYLCASSLEGATSYEQYFGPGTRLTVT.

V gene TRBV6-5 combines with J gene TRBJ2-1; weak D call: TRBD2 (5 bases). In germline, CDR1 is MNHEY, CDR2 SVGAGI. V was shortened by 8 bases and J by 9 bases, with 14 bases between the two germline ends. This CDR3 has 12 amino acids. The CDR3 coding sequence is TGTGCCAGCCAAAGATTGGGGAGTGAGCAGTTCTTC. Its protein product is CASQRLGSEQFF.

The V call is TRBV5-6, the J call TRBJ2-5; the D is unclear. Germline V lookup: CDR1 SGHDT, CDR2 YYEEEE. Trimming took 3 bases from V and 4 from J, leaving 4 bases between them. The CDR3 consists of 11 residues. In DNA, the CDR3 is TGTGCCAGCAGCTCCCGAGAGACCCAGTACTTC. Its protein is CASSSRETQYF.